Below are 18 T cell receptor beta chains sequenced from a single sample in a study of cytomegalovirus exposure and HLA in healthy donors. With 60 Vbeta and 13 Jbeta primers, the PCR was carried out. Clones were sequenced by immunoSEQ multiplex PCR, and TCRdb holds only the in-frame ones, with some missing. The sample lists around 150,000 clones, around two thirds occurring once. The sample was PBMCs. The source of these receptors is a male donor in good health and CMV-seronegative.

The chain carries TRBV5-1 and TRBJ1-4; no firm D call. The germline V gene has CDR1 SGHRS and CDR2 YFSETQ. V was shortened by 2 bases and J by 0 bases, with 8 bases between the two germline ends. The CDR3 contains 15 residues. CDR3 in amino acids: CASSFRSATNEKLFF. CDR3 DNA sequence: TGCGCCAGCAGCTTCCGTTCGGCAACTAATGAAAAACTGTTTTTT. Full variable domain (missing parts from reference TRBV5-1 and TRBJ1-4): KAGVTQTPRYLIKTRGQQVTLSCSPISGHRSVSWYQQTPGQGLQFLFEYFSETQRNKGNFPGRFSGRQFSNSRSEMNVSTLELGDSALYLCASSFRSATNEKLFFGSGTQLSVL.

The chain is built from TRBV11-3 and TRBJ2-2; 10 nucleotides line up with TRBD1. The trim removed 8 bases at V and 0 bases at J, leaving 3 bases unmatched. Per the germline V gene, CDR1 is SGHNT and CDR2 is YENEEA. CDR3 size: 15 residues. The CDR3 region is CASGGTGANTGELFF. CDR3 nucleotide sequence: TGTGCCAGCGGAGGGACAGGGGCGAACACCGGGGAGCTGTTTTTT.

The chain has TRBV5-4 and TRBJ2-7, with TRBD1 as a possible D gene (6 bases). The germline gives CDR1 SGHNT, CDR2 YYREEE (reference sequence). V was shortened by 0 bases and J by 5 bases, with 12 bases between the two germline ends. The CDR3 spans 14 residues. The CDR3, as DNA: TGTGCCAGCAGCTTGGGGGCAGGGGTTAACGAGCAGTACTTC. Its protein is CASSLGAGVNEQYF.

This clone has more than one count but fewer than ten. The V gene is TRBV6-6, the J gene TRBJ2-7, with D hard to call. CDR1 and CDR2 from the germline V gene are MNHNY and SVGAGI (reference sequence). There are 15 residues in the CDR3. V lost 2 bases and J lost 0, with 11 bases in between. CDR3 loop: CASSYQEEASYEQYF. The CDR3, as DNA: TGTGCCAGCAGTTACCAAGAGGAAGCCTCCTACGAGCAGTACTTC.

V is TRBV2 and J is TRBJ2-7; 7 bases are a match to TRBD1. This CDR3 spans 14 amino acids. V lost 7 bases to trimming and J lost 2 bases; unmatched junction nucleotides: 8. Germline CDR1 reads SNHLY; CDR2 reads FYNNEI. CDR3 sequence (DNA): TGTGCCAGCAAGAGGGACAGTGGCCCCTACGAGCAGTACTTC. Protein product: CASKRDSGPYEQYF.

The CDR3 DNA is TGCAGCGTGTGGACTAGCGCCTACAATGAGCAGTTCTTC. This codes for CSVWTSAYNEQFF. The chain recombines TRBV29-1 with TRBJ2-1, with 9 bases matching TRBD2. The CDR3 loop spans 13 amino acids. Germline CDR1 reads SQVTM; CDR2 reads ANQGSEA. The V segment lost 6 bases and the J segment 2 bases; nucleotides outside the gene matches: 2.

Here the CDR3 DNA reads TGTGCCAGCAGTGAAGTAGCGGGGGGGGGAGAGACCCAGTACTTC. Its translation is CASSEVAGGGETQYF. V and J are TRBV2 and TRBJ2-5; TRBD2 matches 11 bases. The CDR3 sequence is 15 residues long. V trimming: 1 base; J trimming: 4 bases; junction bases outside the gene matches: 2. Germline V lookup: CDR1 SNHLY, CDR2 FYNNEI.

The CDR3 is CASSYSALMNTEAFF. The DNA of the CDR3 is TGTGCCAGCAGTTACAGCGCCCTTATGAACACTGAAGCTTTCTTT. The J gene is TRBJ1-1, the V gene TRBV6-5; no clear D gene. Germline V gives CDR1 MNHEY, CDR2 SVGAGI. V was cut by 2 bases and J by 0 bases, with 10 bases left in between. The CDR3 runs 15 residues.

The chain links TRBV27 to TRBJ1-2, with 7 bases identical to TRBD1. This CDR3 comprises 14 residues. V was pared by 6 bases and J by 2 bases, with 6 bases of the junction left unmatched. Per the germline V gene, CDR1 is MNHEY and CDR2 is SMNVEV (reference sequence). This CDR3 is CASSPQGQNYGYTF. DNA of the CDR3: TGTGCCAGCAGCCCCCAGGGACAGAACTATGGCTACACCTTC.

V and J are TRBV28 and TRBJ1-2; D might be TRBD1 (6 bases). The CDR3 totals 15 residues. Deletions cut 6 bases from V and 4 bases from J, with 18 bases between. Germline V gives CDR1 MDHEN, CDR2 SYDVKM. The CDR3 sequence is CASSYSWGQGYGYTF. The DNA of the CDR3 is TGTGCCAGCAGCTATTCTTGGGGACAAGGCTATGGCTACACCTTC.

The J gene is TRBJ2-7, the V gene TRBV27; 9 positions agree with TRBD1. The germline gives CDR1 MNHEY, CDR2 SMNVEV (reference sequence). The CDR3 spans 15 residues. After removal of 4 bases from V and 1 base from J, the junction contained 5 bases not matched to a gene. The CDR3 sequence: CASSWAGTGSYEQYF. The CDR3 DNA follows: TGTGCCAGCAGTTGGGCCGGGACAGGGTCCTACGAGCAGTACTTC.

The chain joins TRBV6-5 to TRBJ2-7; 12 nucleotides agree with TRBD2. This CDR3 contains 15 residues. The V segment lost 0 bases and the J segment 7 bases; nucleotides outside the gene matches: 4. The germline gives CDR1 MNHEY, CDR2 SVGAGI. CDR3 sequence (DNA): TGTGCCAGCAGTTACTCGACTAGCGGGGGATTGGAGCAGTACTTC. Residues: CASSYSTSGGLEQYF.

Note on this clone: Other nucleotide sequences from this sample produce the same CDR3. The J gene is TRBJ2-7, the V gene TRBV7-9, with a possible D match to TRBD1 (6 bases). The CDR3 has 12 residues. V was cut by 5 bases and J by 3 bases, with 8 bases left in between. Germline CDR1 reads SEHNR; CDR2 reads FQNEAQ (reference sequence). DNA of the CDR3: TGTGCCAGCAGCCGGGACAACTACGAGCAGTACTTC. Protein sequence: CASSRDNYEQYF.

The chain recombines TRBV5-1 with TRBJ1-4; a weak D match, TRBD1 (6 bases). V dropped 4 bases and J dropped 5 bases, with 15 bases sitting between them. Germline CDR1 and CDR2: SGHRS and YFSETQ. The CDR3 runs to 15 residues. The CDR3 bases are TGCGCCAGCAGCAGGGAGGCGGGGGCGAATGAAAAACTGTTTTTT. This sequence encodes CASSREAGANEKLFF.

The chain joins TRBV6-1 to TRBJ2-5, with 9 nucleotides matching TRBD1. Germline CDR1 and CDR2: MNHNS and SASEGT. The length of the CDR3 is 16 residues. With 3 bases clipped from V and 11 bases from J, the junction kept 16 bases outside the gene matches. CDR3 in DNA: TGTGCCAGCAGTGAGCCGGGACAGGGTCTGGGTGGCAAGCAGTACTTC. Amino acid sequence: CASSEPGQGLGGKQYF.

The genes are TRBV7-8 and TRBJ2-2; D gene unclear. Looked up from germline, CDR1 is SGHVS and CDR2 is FQNEAQ. CDR3 size: 18 residues. The V end lost 7 bases, the J end lost 1 base, and 22 bases lay between the germline ends. The DNA of the CDR3 is TGTGCCAGCATCCCCAGGCCAGGTCCCAACGTGAACACCGGGGAGCTGTTTTTT. Its protein is CASIPRPGPNVNTGELFF.

CDR3 sequence (DNA): TGTGCCAGCAGCTACTACCGCGGGACAGGGGATGGGGATACGCAGTATTTT. Residues: CASSYYRGTGDGDTQYF. The chain couples TRBV4-2 to TRBJ2-3, with 10 nucleotides matching TRBD1. The V gene end was trimmed by 5 bases and the J gene end by 6 bases; junction bases not matched to a gene: 14. Per germline, CDR1 LGHNA and CDR2 YNFKEQ. The CDR3 spans 17 residues.

The chain employs TRBV6-4 and TRBJ2-2; the D is unclear. V was cut by 3 bases and J by 3 bases, with 14 bases left in between. Germline values: CDR1 MRHNA, CDR2 SNTAGT. This CDR3 is 16 amino acids long. Written as DNA, the CDR3 is TGTGCCAGCAGTGAGAGCGAGTTCCGTGACACCGGGGAGCTGTTTTTT. It translates to CASSESEFRDTGELFF.